This T cell receptor (beta chain) was recovered during a study of T-cell reconstitution after alpha-beta-depleted transplantation in children. Whole-study results and caveats: Several hundred expanded graft clones reportedly were the source of alpha-beta T cells about two months after transplant. At one year after transplant, newly produced T cells mostly accounted for T-cell counts and diversity. The origin of high day-60 TCRbeta diversity in some patients lay in surviving recipient T cells and thymic progenitors.

The TCRbeta library incorporated unique molecular identifiers. Via MiXCR, TCRdb re-called the PCR reads, giving one row per CDR3 protein. The repertoire has about 900,000 distinct CDR3 sequences, roughly 29% of them found once; the top ten carry roughly 28%. Notes on this clonotype: Antigen: not known.

The J segment lost 7 bases and the V segment lost 4 bases, leaving 9 bases of the junction unmatched. Looked up from germline, CDR1 is SQVTM and CDR2 is ANQGSEA. CDR3 size: 14 residues. Sequencing used PBMCs, mostly from graft donor cells, obtained 360 days after TCRalphabeta/CD19-depleted stem cell transplant. The source is a boy younger than two who had a stem cell transplant for SCID, so the T cells may come from the graft donor. The rearrangement joins TRBV29-1 to TRBJ2-1; TRBD1 aligns across 8 bases. CDR3 residues: CSVGATGVENEQFF. The CDR3 region has the DNA TGCAGCGTTGGCGCGACAGGGGTCGAAAATGAGCAGTTCTTC.